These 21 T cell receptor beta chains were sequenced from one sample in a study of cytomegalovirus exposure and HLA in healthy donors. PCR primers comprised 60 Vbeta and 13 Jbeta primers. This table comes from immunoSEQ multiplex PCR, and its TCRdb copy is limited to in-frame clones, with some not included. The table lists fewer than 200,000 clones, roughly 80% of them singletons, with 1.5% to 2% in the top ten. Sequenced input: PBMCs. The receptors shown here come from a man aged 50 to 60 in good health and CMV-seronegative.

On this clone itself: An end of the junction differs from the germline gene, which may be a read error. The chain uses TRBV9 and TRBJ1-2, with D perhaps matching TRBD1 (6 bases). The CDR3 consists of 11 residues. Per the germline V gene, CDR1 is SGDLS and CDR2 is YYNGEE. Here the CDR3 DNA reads TGTGCCAGCAGCCCCTCGGGAGGGGACATCTTC. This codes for CASSPSGGDIF.

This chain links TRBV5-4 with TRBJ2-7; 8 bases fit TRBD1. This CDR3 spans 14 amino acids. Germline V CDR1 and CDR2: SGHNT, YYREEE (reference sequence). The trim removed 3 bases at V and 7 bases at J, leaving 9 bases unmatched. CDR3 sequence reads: CASSWGQASYEQYF. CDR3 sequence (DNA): TGTGCCAGCAGCTGGGGACAGGCGAGCTATGAGCAGTACTTC. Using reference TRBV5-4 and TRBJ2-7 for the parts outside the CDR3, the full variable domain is ETGVTQSPTHLIKTRGQQVTLRCSSQSGHNTVSWYQQALGQGPQFIFQYYREEENGRGNFPPRFSGLQFPNYSSELNVNALELDDSALYLCASSWGQASYEQYFGPGTRLTVT.

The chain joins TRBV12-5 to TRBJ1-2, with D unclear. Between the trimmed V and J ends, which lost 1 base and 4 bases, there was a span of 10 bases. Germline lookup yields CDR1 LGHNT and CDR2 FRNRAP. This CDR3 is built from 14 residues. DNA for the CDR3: TGTGCTAGTGGTTTGGGCTCTGCGCCCTATGGCTACACCTTC. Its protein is CASGLGSAPYGYTF. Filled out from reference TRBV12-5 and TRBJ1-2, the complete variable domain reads DARVTQTPRHKVTEMGQEVTMRCQPILGHNTVFWYRQTMMQGLELLAYFRNRAPLDDSGMPKDRFSAEMPDATLATLKIQPSEPRDSAVYFCASGLGSAPYGYTFGSGTRLTVV.

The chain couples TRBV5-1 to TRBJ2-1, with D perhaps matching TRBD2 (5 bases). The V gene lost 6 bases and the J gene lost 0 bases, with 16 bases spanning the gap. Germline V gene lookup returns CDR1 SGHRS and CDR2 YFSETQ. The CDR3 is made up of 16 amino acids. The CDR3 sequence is CASNFQGGSSYNEQFF. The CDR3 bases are TGCGCCAGCAACTTCCAAGGCGGGTCCTCCTACAATGAGCAGTTCTTC.

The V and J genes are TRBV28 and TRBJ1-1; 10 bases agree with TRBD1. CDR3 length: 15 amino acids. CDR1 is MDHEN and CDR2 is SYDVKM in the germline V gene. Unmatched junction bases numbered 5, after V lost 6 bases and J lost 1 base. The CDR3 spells CASRMDRGANTEAFF. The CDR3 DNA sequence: TGTGCCAGCAGAATGGACAGGGGGGCGAACACTGAAGCTTTCTTT.

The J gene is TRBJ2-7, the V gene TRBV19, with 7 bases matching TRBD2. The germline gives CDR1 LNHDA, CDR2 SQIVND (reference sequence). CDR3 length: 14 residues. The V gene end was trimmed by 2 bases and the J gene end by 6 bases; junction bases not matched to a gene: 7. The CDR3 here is CASSIPGGVLEQYF. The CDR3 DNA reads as TGTGCCAGTAGTATACCGGGAGGAGTTCTCGAGCAGTACTTC.

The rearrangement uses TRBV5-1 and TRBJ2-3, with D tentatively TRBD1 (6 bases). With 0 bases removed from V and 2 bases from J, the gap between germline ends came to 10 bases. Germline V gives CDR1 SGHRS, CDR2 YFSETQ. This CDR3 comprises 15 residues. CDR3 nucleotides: TGCGCCAGCAGCTTGGGGACAGTACTCACAGATACGCAGTATTTT. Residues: CASSLGTVLTDTQYF.

CDR3 nucleotide sequence: TGTGCCAGCAGCCGAGACAGGGGCAATCAGCCCCAGCATTTT. The encoded protein is CASSRDRGNQPQHF. The chain links TRBV6-5 to TRBJ1-5; 7 bases align to TRBD1. Germline assignment: CDR1 MNHEY and CDR2 SVGAGI. CDR3 size: 14 residues. Trimming removed 6 bases from V and 2 bases from J; junction bases left unmatched: 4.

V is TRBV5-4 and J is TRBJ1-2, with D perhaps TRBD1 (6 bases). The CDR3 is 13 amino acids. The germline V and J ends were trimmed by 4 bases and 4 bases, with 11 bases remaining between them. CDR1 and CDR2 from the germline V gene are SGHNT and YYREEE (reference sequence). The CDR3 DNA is TGTGCCAGCAGCGTGGACAGTGGCTATGGCTACACCTTC. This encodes CASSVDSGYGYTF.

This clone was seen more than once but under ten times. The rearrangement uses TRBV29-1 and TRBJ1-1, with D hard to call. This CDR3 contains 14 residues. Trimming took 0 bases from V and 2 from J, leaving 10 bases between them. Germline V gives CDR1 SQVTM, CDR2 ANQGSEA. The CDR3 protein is CSVEEAGGNTEAFF. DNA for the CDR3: TGCAGCGTTGAAGAGGCAGGAGGTAACACTGAAGCTTTCTTT.

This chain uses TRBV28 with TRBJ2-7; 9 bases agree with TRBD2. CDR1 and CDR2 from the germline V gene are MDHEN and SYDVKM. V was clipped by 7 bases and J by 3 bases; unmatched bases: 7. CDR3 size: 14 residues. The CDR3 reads CASNPTSGNYEQYF. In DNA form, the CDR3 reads TGTGCCAGCAATCCGACTAGCGGAAACTACGAGCAGTACTTC.

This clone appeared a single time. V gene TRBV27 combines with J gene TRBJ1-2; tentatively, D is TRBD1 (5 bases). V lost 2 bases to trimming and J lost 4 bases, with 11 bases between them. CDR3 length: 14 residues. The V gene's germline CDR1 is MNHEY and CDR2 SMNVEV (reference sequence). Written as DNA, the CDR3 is TGTGCCAGCAGTTTAGGTAGGGGTAGCTATGGCTACACCTTC. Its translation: CASSLGRGSYGYTF.

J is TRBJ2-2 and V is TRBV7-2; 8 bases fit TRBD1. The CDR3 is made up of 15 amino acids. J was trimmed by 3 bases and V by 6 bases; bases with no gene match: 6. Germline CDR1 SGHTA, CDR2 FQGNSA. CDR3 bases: TGTGCCAGCAGGACGGGACAGGTGGACACCGGGGAGCTGTTTTTT. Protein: CASRTGQVDTGELFF. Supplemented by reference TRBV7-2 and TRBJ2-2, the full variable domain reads GAGVSQSPSNKVTEKGKDVELRCDPISGHTALYWYRQSLGQGLEFLIYFQGNSAPDKSGLPSDRFSAERTGGSVSTLTIQRTQQEDSAVYLCASRTGQVDTGELFFGEGSRLTVL.

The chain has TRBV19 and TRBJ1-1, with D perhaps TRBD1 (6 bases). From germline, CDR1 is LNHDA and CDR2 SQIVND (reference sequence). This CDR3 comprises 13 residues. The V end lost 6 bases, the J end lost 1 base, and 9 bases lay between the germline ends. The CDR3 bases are TGTGCCAGTAGCCAACAGGGGAACACTGAAGCTTTCTTT. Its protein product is CASSQQGNTEAFF. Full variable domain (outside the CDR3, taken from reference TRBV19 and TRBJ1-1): DGGITQSPKYLFRKEGQNVTLSCEQNLNHDAMYWYRQDPGQGLRLIYYSQIVNDFQKGDIAEGYSVSREKKESFPLTVTSAQKNPTAFYLCASSQQGNTEAFFGQGTRLTVV.

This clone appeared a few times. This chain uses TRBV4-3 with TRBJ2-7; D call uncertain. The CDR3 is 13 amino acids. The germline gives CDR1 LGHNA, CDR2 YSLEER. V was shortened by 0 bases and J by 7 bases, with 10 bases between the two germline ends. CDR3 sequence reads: CASSQETGGEQYF. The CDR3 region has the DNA TGCGCCAGCAGCCAAGAAACGGGTGGGGAGCAGTACTTC.

The DNA of the CDR3 is TGCGCCAGCAGCCAAGATTTAACGGTGAATCAGCCCCAGCATTTT. Its protein is CASSQDLTVNQPQHF. The V and J genes are TRBV4-1 and TRBJ1-5, with D unclear. Germline CDR1 and CDR2: MGHRA and YSYEKL. The CDR3 length is 15 residues. V lost 0 bases, J lost 4 bases, and 10 bases lay in between.

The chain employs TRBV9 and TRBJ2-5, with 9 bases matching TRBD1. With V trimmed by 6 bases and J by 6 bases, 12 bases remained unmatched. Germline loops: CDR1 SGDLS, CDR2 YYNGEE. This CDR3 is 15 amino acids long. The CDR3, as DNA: TGTGCCAGCACAACCGGGACAGGGCGGTCCAAGACCCAGTACTTC. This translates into CASTTGTGRSKTQYF. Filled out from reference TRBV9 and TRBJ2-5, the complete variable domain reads DSGVTQTPKHLITATGQRVTLRCSPRSGDLSVYWYQQSLDQGLQFLIQYYNGEERAKGNILERFSAQQFPDLHSELNLSSLELGDSALYFCASTTGTGRSKTQYFGPGTRLLVL.

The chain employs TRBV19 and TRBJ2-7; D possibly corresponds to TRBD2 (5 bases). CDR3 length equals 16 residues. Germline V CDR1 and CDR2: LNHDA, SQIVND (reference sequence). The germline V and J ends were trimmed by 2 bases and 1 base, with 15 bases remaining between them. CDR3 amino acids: CASSIFTAWTSYEQYF. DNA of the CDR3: TGTGCCAGTAGTATATTTACAGCCTGGACTTCCTACGAGCAGTACTTC.

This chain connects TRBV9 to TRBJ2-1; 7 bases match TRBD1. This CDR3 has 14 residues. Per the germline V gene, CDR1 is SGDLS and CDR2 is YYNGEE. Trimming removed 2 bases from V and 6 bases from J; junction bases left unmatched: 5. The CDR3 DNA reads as TGTGCCAGCAGCGTCGGGACAGTAGGCAATGAGCAGTTCTTC. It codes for CASSVGTVGNEQFF.

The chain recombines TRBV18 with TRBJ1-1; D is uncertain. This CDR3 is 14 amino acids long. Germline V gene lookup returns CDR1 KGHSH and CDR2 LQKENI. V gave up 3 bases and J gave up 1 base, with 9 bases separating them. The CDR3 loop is CASSPARTNTEAFF. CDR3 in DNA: TGTGCCAGCTCACCGGCCAGAACGAACACTGAAGCTTTCTTT.

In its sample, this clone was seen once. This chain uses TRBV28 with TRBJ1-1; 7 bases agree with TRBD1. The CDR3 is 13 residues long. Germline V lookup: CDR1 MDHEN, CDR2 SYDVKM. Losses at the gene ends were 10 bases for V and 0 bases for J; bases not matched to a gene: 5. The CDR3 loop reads CATDRALNTEAFF. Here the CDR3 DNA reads TGTGCCACCGACAGGGCGTTGAACACTGAAGCTTTCTTT. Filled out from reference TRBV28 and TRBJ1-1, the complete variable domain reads DVKVTQSSRYLVKRTGEKVFLECVQDMDHENMFWYRQDPGLGLRLIYFSYDVKMKEKGDIPEGYSVSREKKERFSLILESASTNQTSMYLCATDRALNTEAFFGQGTRLTVV.